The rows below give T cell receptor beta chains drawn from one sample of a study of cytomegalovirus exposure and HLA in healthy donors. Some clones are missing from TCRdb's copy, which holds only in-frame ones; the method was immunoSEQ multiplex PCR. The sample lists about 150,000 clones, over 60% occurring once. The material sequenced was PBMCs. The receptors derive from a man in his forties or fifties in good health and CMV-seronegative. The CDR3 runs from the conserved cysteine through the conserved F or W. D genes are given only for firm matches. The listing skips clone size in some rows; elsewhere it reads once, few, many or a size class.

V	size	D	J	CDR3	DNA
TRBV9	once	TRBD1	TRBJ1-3	CASTVGAGGFGNTIYF	TGTGCCAGCACCGTCGGGGCAGGGGGCTTTGGAAACACCATATATTTT
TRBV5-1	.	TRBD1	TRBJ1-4	CASSVDRGYGKLFF	TGCGCCAGCAGCGTGGACAGGGGATACGGAAAACTGTTTTTT
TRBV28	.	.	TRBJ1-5	CASTQIANQPQHF	TGTGCCAGCACCCAGATTGCAAATCAGCCCCAGCATTTT
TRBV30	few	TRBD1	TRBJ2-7	CALSDRFQTYEQYF	TGTGCCTTATCGGACAGGTTCCAAACCTACGAGCAGTACTTC
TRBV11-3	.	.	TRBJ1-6	CASSLEERSPLHF	TGTGCCAGCAGCTTAGAGGAGCGCTCACCCCTCCACTTT
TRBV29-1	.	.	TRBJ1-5	CSVVGGVGQPQHF	TGCAGCGTTGTTGGGGGGGTGGGGCAGCCCCAGCATTTT
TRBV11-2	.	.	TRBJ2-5	CASSFPRGSQETQYF	TGTGCCAGCAGCTTCCCCCGAGGGAGCCAAGAGACCCAGTACTTC
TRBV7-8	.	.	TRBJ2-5	CASSGRGSRAQAQYF	TGTGCCAGCAGCGGAAGAGGTTCCAGGGCCCAGGCCCAGTACTTC
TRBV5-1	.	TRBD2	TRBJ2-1	CASSLAGTSGRPNNEQFF	TGCGCCAGCAGCTTGGCGGGTACTAGCGGGAGACCCAACAATGAGCAGTTCTTC
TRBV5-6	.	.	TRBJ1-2	CASSLELPLIYGYTF	TGTGCCAGCAGCTTGGAGCTCCCGCTGATCTATGGCTACACCTTC
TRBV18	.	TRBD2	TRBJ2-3	CASSPRLAGGPRDTQYF	TGTGCCAGCTCACCACGTCTAGCGGGGGGGCCCCGAGATACGCAGTATTTT
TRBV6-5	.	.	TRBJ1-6	CASSYGQGSRPLHF	TGTGCCAGCAGTTACGGGCAGGGGAGTCGACCCCTCCACTTT
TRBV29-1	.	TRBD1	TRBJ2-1	CSVEVGPGTGFNEQFF	TGCAGCGTTGAAGTAGGGCCCGGGACAGGGTTTAATGAGCAGTTCTTC
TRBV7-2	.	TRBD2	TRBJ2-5	CASSARGFQETQYF	TGTGCCAGCAGTGCGCGGGGGTTTCAAGAGACCCAGTACTTC
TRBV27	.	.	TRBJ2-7	CASSRRVAPYEQYF	TGTGCCAGCAGCCGCCGGGTTGCCCCCTACGAGCAGTACTTC
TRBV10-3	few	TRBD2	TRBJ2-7	CAATSGISYEQYF	TGTGCCGCGACTAGCGGGATTTCCTACGAGCAGTACTTC
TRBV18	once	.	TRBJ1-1	CASSPPGLGAFF	TGTGCCAGCTCACCACCGGGGCTGGGAGCTTTCTTT
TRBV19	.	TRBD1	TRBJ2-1	CATSEEGAWNEQFF	TGTGCCACCTCAGAAGAGGGGGCGTGGAATGAGCAGTTCTTC
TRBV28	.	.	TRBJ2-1	CASSLGLLGSYNEQFF	TGTGCCAGCAGTCTGGGTTTACTCGGGAGTTACAATGAGCAGTTCTTC
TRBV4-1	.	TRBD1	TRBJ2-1	CASSQDSTGGPSYNEQFF	TGCGCCAGCAGCCAAGATTCAACAGGGGGCCCGTCCTACAATGAGCAGTTCTTC
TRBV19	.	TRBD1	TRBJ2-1	CASSLATGGHSYNEQFF	TGTGCCAGTAGCCTCGCGACAGGGGGCCACTCCTACAATGAGCAGTTCTTC
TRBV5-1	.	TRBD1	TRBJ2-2	CASSLATGATGELFF	TGCGCCAGCAGCTTGGCGACAGGGGCGACCGGGGAGCTGTTTTTT
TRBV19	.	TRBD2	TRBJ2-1	CASSVLAGVYNEQFF	TGTGCCAGTAGTGTACTAGCGGGGGTTTACAATGAGCAGTTCTTC
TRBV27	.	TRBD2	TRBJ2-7	CASSLYRLAPNYEQYF	TGTGCCAGCAGTCTATATAGACTAGCGCCAAACTACGAGCAGTACTTC
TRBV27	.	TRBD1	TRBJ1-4	CASRPGQVPSTNEKLFF	TGTGCCAGCAGACCGGGACAGGTCCCCTCAACTAATGAAAAACTGTTTTTT
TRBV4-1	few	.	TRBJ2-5	CASSRLQGVETQYF	TGCGCCAGCAGCCGGTTACAGGGAGTGGAGACCCAGTACTTC
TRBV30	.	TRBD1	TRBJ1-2	CATPSPAGGNYGYTF	TGTGCCACTCCTTCCCCCGCAGGGGGTAACTATGGCTACACCTTC
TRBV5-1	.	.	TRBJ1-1	CASRPQGPNTEAFF	TGCGCCAGCAGACCCCAGGGGCCGAACACTGAAGCTTTCTTT
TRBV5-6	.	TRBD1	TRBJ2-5	CASSLQGTIQETQYF	TGTGCCAGCAGCTTACAGGGGACCATTCAAGAGACCCAGTACTTC
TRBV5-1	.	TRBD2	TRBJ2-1	CASSLAPGGSYNEQFF	TGCGCCAGCAGCTTGGCCCCGGGAGGGTCTTACAATGAGCAGTTCTTC
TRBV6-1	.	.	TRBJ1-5	CASSEAEGSQPQHF	TGTGCCAGCAGTGAAGCGGAAGGGAGCCAGCCCCAGCATTTT
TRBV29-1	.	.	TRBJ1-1	CSVERGYRVNTEAFF	TGCAGCGTTGAAAGGGGGTATAGGGTGAACACTGAAGCTTTCTTT
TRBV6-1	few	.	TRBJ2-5	CASSDSQETQYF	TGTGCCAGCAGTGACAGTCAAGAGACCCAGTACTTC
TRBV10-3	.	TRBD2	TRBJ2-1	CAISQAGGAYNEQFF	TGTGCCATCAGCCAAGCGGGAGGGGCCTACAATGAGCAGTTCTTC
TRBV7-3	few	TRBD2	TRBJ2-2	CASSPNRDYLMNTGELFF	TGTGCCAGCAGCCCGAACCGGGACTACCTTATGAACACCGGGGAGCTGTTTTTT
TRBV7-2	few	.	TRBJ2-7	CASSLGALYEQYF	TGTGCCAGCAGCTTAGGGGCCCTCTACGAGCAGTACTTC
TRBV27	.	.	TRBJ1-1	CASSPTAGATPRTEAFF	TGTGCCAGCAGCCCCACGGCAGGGGCCACTCCCCGCACTGAAGCTTTCTTT
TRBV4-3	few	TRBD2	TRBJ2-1	CAGSQGAPGLVYNEQFF	TGCGCCGGCAGCCAAGGGGCTCCGGGACTAGTTTACAATGAGCAGTTCTTC
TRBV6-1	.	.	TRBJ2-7	CASRTQDYEQYF	TGTGCCAGCAGGACACAGGACTACGAGCAGTACTTC
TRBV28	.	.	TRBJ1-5	CASRRTGNQPQHF	TGTGCCAGCAGAAGGACGGGAAATCAGCCCCAGCATTTT
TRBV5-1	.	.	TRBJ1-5	CASSFGESNQPQHF	TGCGCCAGCAGCTTCGGTGAAAGCAATCAGCCCCAGCATTTT
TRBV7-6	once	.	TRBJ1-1	CASSGSPVNTEAFF	TGTGCCAGCAGCGGCTCGCCTGTGAACACTGAAGCTTTCTTT
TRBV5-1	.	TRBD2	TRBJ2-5	CASSGLTSGGQETQYF	TGCGCCAGCAGCGGGTTGACTAGCGGGGGCCAAGAGACCCAGTACTTC
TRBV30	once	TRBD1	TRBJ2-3	CAWQTGGGDTQYF	TGTGCCTGGCAGACAGGGGGAGGAGATACGCAGTATTTT